The 11 T cell receptor beta chains below come from one sample, sequenced in a study of beta chain features in type 1 diabetes. TCRB transcripts that were expressed got sequenced, as all of the isolated RNA had been reverse transcribed. Clones were sequenced by immunoSEQ multiplex PCR, and TCRdb holds only the in-frame ones, with some missing. The sample lists around 300,000 clones, about 11% occurring once. Sequencing input: naive CD4+ T cells from blood. Receptors originate from a woman in her 30s in good health.

The V gene is TRBV30, the J gene TRBJ2-7; the D gene is possibly TRBD2 (6 bases). The CDR3 runs to 14 residues. Germline-derived CDR1 and CDR2 are GTSNPN and SVGIG (reference sequence). Trimming pared 2 bases from V and 0 bases from J, leaving 11 bases between. The CDR3 protein is CAWSNGGSSYEQYF. The CDR3 DNA sequence: TGTGCCTGGAGTAATGGGGGGAGCTCCTACGAGCAGTACTTC.

The rearrangement uses TRBV29-1 and TRBJ2-3; 7 positions match TRBD2. Germline trimming cut 5 bases from V and 4 bases from J; bases unmatched to any gene: 3. The CDR3 is made up of 12 amino acids. Germline CDR1 reads SQVTM; CDR2 reads ANQGSEA. The CDR3 region is CSVRTSSDTQYF. The CDR3 DNA is TGCAGCGTTCGGACTAGTTCAGATACGCAGTATTTT.

This clone was seen a few times. The genes are TRBV7-3 and TRBJ2-1; tentative D call: TRBD1 (6 bases). From germline, CDR1 is SGHTA and CDR2 FQGTGA. CDR3 length: 11 amino acids. Trimming shortened V by 8 bases and J by 11 bases, and 13 bases separated the two germline ends. In DNA form, the CDR3 reads TGTGCCAGCGCCGCCTGGGGGCAGCAGTTCTTC. Translating it yields CASAAWGQQFF.

This sequence joins TRBV7-3 and TRBJ2-3, with D perhaps TRBD2 (5 bases). V was trimmed by 6 bases and J by 2 bases, leaving 9 bases between them. The CDR3 runs 13 residues. Germline V gives CDR1 SGHTA, CDR2 FQGTGA. The CDR3 spells CASSSAHTDTQYF. The CDR3 DNA follows: TGTGCCAGCAGTAGCGCCCACACAGATACGCAGTATTTT.

The chain has TRBV30 and TRBJ2-7; 9 bases map to TRBD1. The CDR3 runs 13 residues. Germline values: CDR1 GTSNPN, CDR2 SVGIG (reference sequence). V shed 5 bases and J 3 bases; nucleotides not matched to a gene: 5. This CDR3 reads CAWGDRGDYEQYF. The CDR3 nucleotides read TGTGCCTGGGGAGACAGGGGGGACTACGAGCAGTACTTC.

This clone was seen more than once but under ten times. This chain links TRBV7-9 with TRBJ1-1; no clear D gene. CDR1 is SEHNR, CDR2 FQNEAQ, per germline (reference sequence). Trimming removed 4 bases from V and 7 bases from J, with 7 bases in between. The CDR3 is made up of 11 amino acids. CDR3 coding DNA: TGTGCCAGCAGCTACAGAGTTGAAGCTTTCTTT. Its protein product is CASSYRVEAFF. The complete variable domain, with remaining parts taken from reference TRBV7-9 and TRBJ1-1, reads DTGVSQNPRHKITKRGQNVTFRCDPISEHNRLYWYRQTLGQGPEFLTYFQNEAQLEKSRLLSDRFSAERPKGSFSTLEIQRTEQGDSAMYLCASSYRVEAFFGQGTRLTVV.

The V and J genes are TRBV18 and TRBJ2-7; D perhaps matches TRBD2 (6 bases). V was pared by 2 bases and J by 0 bases, with 14 bases between. This CDR3 has 16 residues. Germline V gene lookup returns CDR1 KGHSH and CDR2 LQKENI. The CDR3 region is CASSPALARGSYEQYF. DNA of the CDR3: TGTGCCAGCTCACCAGCCCTAGCGAGAGGCTCCTACGAGCAGTACTTC.

V and J are TRBV5-6 and TRBJ2-1; TRBD2 matches at 10 bases. Germline CDR1 is SGHDT and CDR2 is YYEEEE. The CDR3 spans 15 residues. Germline trimming cut 3 bases from V and 4 bases from J; bases unmatched to any gene: 4. The CDR3 DNA reads TGTGCCAGCAGCTGGATAGCGGGAGGTTACAATGAGCAGTTCTTC. Its protein is CASSWIAGGYNEQFF.

CDR3 in amino acids: CASSLAGTHTYNEQFF. DNA for the CDR3: TGTGCCAGCAGCTTAGCAGGGACACACACCTACAATGAGCAGTTCTTC. The chain recombines TRBV7-8 with TRBJ2-1; D is possibly TRBD1 (6 bases). This CDR3 has 16 amino acids. The germline CDR1 and CDR2 sequences are SGHVS and FQNEAQ. Trimming shortened V by 0 bases and J by 2 bases, and 11 bases separated the two germline ends.

Here the CDR3 DNA reads TGTGCCAGCAGTTCCGTCCAAGAGACCCAGTACTTC. It translates to CASSSVQETQYF. The chain couples TRBV6-5 to TRBJ2-5, with no clear D. The CDR3 spans 12 residues. The V and J ends lost 4 bases and 1 base respectively, with 4 bases between them. Per germline, CDR1 MNHEY and CDR2 SVGAGI.

A few counts support this clone. The chain couples TRBV7-9 to TRBJ2-7; D is unresolved. The CDR3 is 13 residues long. The V end was cut by 0 bases, the J end by 5 bases, with 8 bases between. CDR1 and CDR2 from the germline V gene are SEHNR and FQNEAQ (reference sequence). CDR3 in amino acids: CASSLAAGDEQYF. The CDR3 bases are TGTGCCAGCAGCTTAGCGGCCGGAGACGAGCAGTACTTC. Looking up the rest from reference TRBV7-9 and TRBJ2-7 gives the full variable domain: DTGVSQNPRHKITKRGQNVTFRCDPISEHNRLYWYRQTLGQGPEFLTYFQNEAQLEKSRLLSDRFSAERPKGSFSTLEIQRTEQGDSAMYLCASSLAAGDEQYFGPGTRLTVT.